This T cell receptor beta chain emerged from a study of response to subunit inactivated influenza vaccine. Overall study results and limits: Authors suggested each seasonal flu vaccination may recruit only limited numbers of new T cells.

The CDR3 spans 16 residues. Germline CDR1 is SGHRS and CDR2 is YFSETQ. Trimming took 4 bases from V and 5 from J; bases not matched to a gene: 5. TCRdb processed the RT-PCR reads anew with MiXCR; each CDR3 protein has one entry. Seen here are 450,000 to 600,000 distinct CDR3 sequences, 7.2% observed once, and the top ten hold about an eighth. This clonotype has at least ten counts. Its cognate antigen is unknown. The origin of this receptor is a man between 50 and 70 years old who received an inactivated influenza vaccine. This sample comprised PBMCs from blood, obtained roughly 24 months after vaccination. The chain joins TRBV5-1 to TRBJ2-3; 15 nucleotides match TRBD2. The DNA for the CDR3 is TGCGCCAGCAGCCGGGGACTAGCGGGGGGTATAGATACGCAGTATTTT. The encoded protein is CASSRGLAGGIDTQYF.